Below, 17 T cell receptor beta chains from the same sample are listed, as sequenced in a study of breast tumors, draining lymph nodes, adjacent tissues (dated by TCRdb to about 2016). The axillary draining lymph nodes of breast cancer patients were the source of the lymph node samples. The library was produced with multiplex PCR. The data were produced on an Illumina HiSeq 2000. The public reads were quality trimmed at Q25 with fastp and then assembled into clones with MiXCR by TCRdb, keeping productive beta chains. Records with the same CDR3 protein are collapsed into one entry carrying the most frequent genes and DNA. This sample is represented by approximately 200,000 distinct CDR3 sequences; around a third of them were singletons. The top ten hold approximately 4.3% of the sample. The sample was axillary lymph node tissue. The receptors here all came from a female donor with breast cancer. Some clones in this sample may be carry-over from other donors' samples.

J is TRBJ1-2 and V is TRBV4-1; D call uncertain. Per the germline V gene, CDR1 is MGHRA and CDR2 is YSYEKL. CDR3 length equals 15 residues. Trimming shortened V by 1 base and J by 6 bases, and 15 bases separated the two germline ends. The CDR3 sequence: CASSQGITPSDGYTF. The DNA of the CDR3 is TGCGCCAGCAGCCAAGGTATAACCCCCAGCGATGGCTACACCTTC.

This clonotype is a singleton in its sample. It is likely a read error, because the conserved phenylalanine at the end of the CDR3 is missing. The rearrangement joins TRBV29-1 to TRBJ2-7, with 7 nucleotides matching TRBD1. With V trimmed by 7 bases and J by 3 bases, 9 bases remained unmatched. Germline V lookup: CDR1 SQVTM, CDR2 ANQGSEA. The CDR3 covers 13 residues. CDR3 in DNA: TGCAGCGCACGACAGGGTGGGGGCTACGAGCAGTACCTC. Amino acid sequence: CSARQGGGYEQYL.

The chain links TRBV3-1 to TRBJ2-1, with D perhaps TRBD2 (7 bases). This CDR3 has 15 residues. CDR1 and CDR2 (germline): LGHDT, YNNKEL (reference sequence). V was clipped by 7 bases and J by 0 bases, with 13 bases between them. The CDR3 bases are TGTGCCAGCAAGGGAGGGGGGGGCTCCTACAATGAGCAGTTCTTC. It specifies CASKGGGGSYNEQFF.

This clonotype was recorded at least ten times. The DNA of the CDR3 is TGTGCCAGCAGCTTACCAGGGAGCACAGATACGCAGTATTTT. Protein sequence: CASSLPGSTDTQYF. The J gene is TRBJ2-3, the V gene TRBV7-9, with D maybe TRBD1 (5 bases). In germline, CDR1 is SEHNR, CDR2 FQNEAQ (reference sequence). The CDR3 contains 14 residues. Trimming took 2 bases from V and 0 from J, leaving 6 bases between them.

This clonotype was picked up many times. V is TRBV12-3 or TRBV12-4 and J is TRBJ1-6; D possibly corresponds to TRBD1 (6 bases). This CDR3 has 14 amino acids. The V and J ends lost 5 bases and 7 bases respectively, with 12 bases between them. CDR3 sequence reads: CASSPRTDNSPLHF. The DNA of the CDR3 is TGTGCCAGCAGTCCTCGGACAGACAATTCACCCCTCCACTTT.

The genes are TRBV7-8 and TRBJ2-7; weak D call: TRBD2 (6 bases). V shed 5 bases and J shed 0 bases, with 11 bases lying between them. In germline, CDR1 is SGHVS, CDR2 FQNEAQ. The CDR3 runs to 14 residues. The CDR3 DNA sequence: TGTGCCAGCAGCCCCGTAGCGGCCTCCTACGAGCAGTACGTC. The encoded protein is CASSPVAASYEQYV.

V is TRBV5-1 and J is TRBJ2-6, with TRBD2 as a possible D gene (6 bases). The CDR3 is 16 amino acids. Germline CDR1 SGHRS, CDR2 YFSETQ. The V and J ends lost 4 bases and 4 bases respectively, with 15 bases between them. The CDR3: CASSMTSSTGANVLTF. Written as DNA, the CDR3 is TGCGCCAGCAGCATGACTAGTAGCACCGGGGCCAACGTCCTGACTTTC.

This clonotype has a handful of counts. A much larger clonotype is one base distant, so this may be a read error. The gene calls are TRBV15 and TRBJ1-4, with no clear D. The germline gives CDR1 LNHNV, CDR2 YYDKDF (reference sequence). This CDR3 has 15 residues. CDR3 in DNA: TGTGCCGCCAGCAGAGAGGAGGGAACGGTCGAAAAACTGTTTTTT. Protein product: CAASREEGTVEKLFF.

This chain joins TRBV29-1 and TRBJ1-2; D might be TRBD1 (6 bases). Germline-derived CDR1 and CDR2 are SQVTM and ANQGSEA. The CDR3 loop spans 14 amino acids. V was shortened by 2 bases and J by 5 bases, with 15 bases between the two germline ends. The CDR3 here is CSVERGGREYGYTF. The DNA for the CDR3 is TGCAGCGTTGAAAGGGGGGGGCGTGAATATGGCTACACCTTC.

This rearrangement joins TRBV5-1 to TRBJ1-4, with D unresolved. Germline loops: CDR1 SGHRS, CDR2 YFSETQ. V lost 6 bases and J lost 14, with 20 bases in between. The CDR3 is made up of 13 amino acids. CDR3 sequence: CASNRNPGGNLFF. In nucleotides, the CDR3 is TGCGCCAGCAACAGAAACCCGGGAGGTAACCTGTTTTTT.

At least ten counts were recorded for this clonotype. The chain couples TRBV20-1 to TRBJ2-7; D is possibly TRBD1 (5 bases). The germline V and J ends were trimmed by 0 bases and 1 base, with 13 bases remaining between them. The CDR3 spans 15 residues. Germline V gene sequence: CDR1 DFQATT, CDR2 SNEGSKA (reference sequence). CDR3 loop: CSARDGATESYEQYF. In DNA form, the CDR3 reads TGCAGTGCTAGAGATGGGGCAACTGAGTCCTACGAGCAGTACTTC.

About this clonotype: Given a much more abundant clone one base away, this may be a read error. V is TRBV7-8 and J is TRBJ2-5; D is perhaps TRBD2 (6 bases). Germline lookup yields CDR1 SGHVS and CDR2 FQNEAQ. The CDR3 spans 15 residues. The CDR3 sequence: CASSLGFTGEETQHF. CDR3 nucleotides: TGTGCCAGCAGCTTAGGGTTCACCGGGGAGGAGACCCAGCACTTC.

This clonotype was seen many times. At one boundary the junction diverges from the germline segment, which might be a read error. CDR3 DNA sequence: TGTGCCAGCAGCTTAGCTTGTGAGGAACACCGGGGAGCTGTTTTT. This codes for CASSLACEEHRGAVF. The chain uses TRBV7-8 and TRBJ2-2, with TRBD2 as a possible D gene (5 bases). Germline CDR1 and CDR2: SGHVS and FQNEAQ. CDR3 size: 15 residues.

This clonotype was picked up a small number of times. The CDR3 here is CASSLVQARDIQYF. The CDR3 DNA reads as TGTGCCAGCAGCTTAGTACAGGCACGGGACATTCAGTACTTC. This chain uses TRBV7-9 with TRBJ2-4; TRBD1 might be the D (5 bases). Germline CDR1 is SEHNR and CDR2 is FQNEAQ (reference sequence). V gave up 1 base and J gave up 8 bases, with 12 bases separating them. There are 14 residues in the CDR3. Looking up the rest from reference TRBV7-9 and TRBJ2-4 gives the full variable domain: DTGVSQNPRHKITKRGQNVTFRCDPISEHNRLYWYRQTLGQGPEFLTYFQNEAQLEKSRLLSDRFSAERPKGSFSTLEIQRTEQGDSAMYLCASSLVQARDIQYFGAGTRLSVL.

This clonotype was recorded at least ten times. J is TRBJ2-7 and V is TRBV4-1; D gene ambiguous. CDR1 and CDR2 from the germline V gene are MGHRA and YSYEKL. There are 14 residues in the CDR3. V was cut by 0 bases and J by 6 bases, with 12 bases left in between. Written as DNA, the CDR3 is TGCGCCAGCAGCCAAGATGTGACCAGCGTCGAGCAGTACTTC. This gives the protein CASSQDVTSVEQYF.

This clonotype was seen many times. V is TRBV18 and J is TRBJ2-7; 9 bases align to TRBD1. The ends lost 6 bases at V and 8 bases at J; junction bases unmatched: 11. The CDR3 has 14 amino acids. The germline CDR1 and CDR2 sequences are KGHSH and LQKENI. CDR3 DNA sequence: TGTGCCAGCTCCCCGACAGGGGGGGCGGTGAAGCAGTACTTC. Translation: CASSPTGGAVKQYF.

The chain employs TRBV29-1 and TRBJ2-1; TRBD2 aligns across 8 bases. Germline V CDR1 and CDR2: SQVTM, ANQGSEA. The CDR3 is made up of 11 amino acids. Unmatched junction bases numbered 11, after V lost 6 bases and J lost 16 bases. The CDR3 DNA reads TGCAGCGTAGATACGGGACTAGTGATTTTCTTC. Amino acid sequence: CSVDTGLVIFF.